The entry below describes one T cell receptor (beta chain). Produced via immunoSEQ multiplex PCR; TCRdb's table is partial and in-frame only. Of about 2 million clones listed, approximately 94% were seen once; the top ten hold 0.9% to 1.4%. Per germline, CDR1 MDHEN and CDR2 SYDVKM. This CDR3 has 15 residues. Trimming pared 3 bases from V and 1 base from J, leaving 12 bases between. The record originates from a study of shared clonotypes between healthy human individuals. The naive CD8 subset, CD45RO-negative cells positively selected for CCR7, excluded terminally differentiated effector memory CD45RA+ cells.

The sequenced material came from naive CD8+ T cells sorted from blood. The TCR was taken from a man younger than 30 in good health. The J gene is TRBJ1-1, the V gene TRBV28; D is uncertain. This CDR3 is CASSFSPSQNTEAFF. The CDR3 DNA is TGTGCCAGCAGTTTTTCCCCCAGCCAGAACACTGAAGCTTTCTTT.